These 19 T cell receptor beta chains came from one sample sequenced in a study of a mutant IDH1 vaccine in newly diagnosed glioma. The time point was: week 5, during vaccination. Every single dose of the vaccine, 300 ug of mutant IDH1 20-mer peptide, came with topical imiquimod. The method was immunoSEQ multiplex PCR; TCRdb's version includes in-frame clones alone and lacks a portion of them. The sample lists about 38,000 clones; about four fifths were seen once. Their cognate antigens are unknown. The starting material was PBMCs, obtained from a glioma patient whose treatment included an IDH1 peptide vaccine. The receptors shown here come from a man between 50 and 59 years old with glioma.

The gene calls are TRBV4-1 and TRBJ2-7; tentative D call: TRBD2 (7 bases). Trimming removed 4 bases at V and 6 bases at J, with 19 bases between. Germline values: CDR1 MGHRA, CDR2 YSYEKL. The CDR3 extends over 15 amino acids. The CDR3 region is CASSPYRGGGFEQYF. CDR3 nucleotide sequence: TGCGCCAGCAGCCCCTATCGGGGAGGGGGGTTCGAGCAGTACTTC.

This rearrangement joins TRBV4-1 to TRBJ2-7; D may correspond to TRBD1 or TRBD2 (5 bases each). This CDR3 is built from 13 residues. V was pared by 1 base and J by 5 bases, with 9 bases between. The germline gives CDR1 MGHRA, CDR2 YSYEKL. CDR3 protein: CASSQGRDHEQYF. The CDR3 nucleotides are TGCGCCAGCAGCCAAGGAAGGGACCACGAGCAGTACTTC.

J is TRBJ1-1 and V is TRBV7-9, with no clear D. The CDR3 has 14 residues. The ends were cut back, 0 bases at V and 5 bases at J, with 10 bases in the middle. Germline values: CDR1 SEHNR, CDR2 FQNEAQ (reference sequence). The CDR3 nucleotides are TGTGCCAGCAGCTTAGCACAAGTCGGTACTGAAGCTTTCTTT. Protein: CASSLAQVGTEAFF.

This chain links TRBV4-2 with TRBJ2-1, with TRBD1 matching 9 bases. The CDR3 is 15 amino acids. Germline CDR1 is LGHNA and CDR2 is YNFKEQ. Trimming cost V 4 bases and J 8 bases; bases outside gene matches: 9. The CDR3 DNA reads TGTGCCAGCAGCCCAGTCCCGGGACAGGGCTATGAGCAGTTCTTC. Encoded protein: CASSPVPGQGYEQFF.

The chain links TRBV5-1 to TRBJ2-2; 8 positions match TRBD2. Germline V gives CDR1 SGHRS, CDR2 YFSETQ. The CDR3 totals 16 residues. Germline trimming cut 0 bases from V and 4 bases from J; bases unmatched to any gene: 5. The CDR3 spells CASSLASGGATGELFF. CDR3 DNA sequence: TGCGCCAGCAGCTTGGCCTCCGGGGGGGCCACCGGGGAGCTGTTTTTT.

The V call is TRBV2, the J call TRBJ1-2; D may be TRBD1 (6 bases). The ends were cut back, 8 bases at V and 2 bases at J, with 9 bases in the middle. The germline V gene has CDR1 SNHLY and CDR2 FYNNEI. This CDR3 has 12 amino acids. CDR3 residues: CASVQGNYGYTF. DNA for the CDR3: TGTGCCAGCGTCCAGGGGAACTATGGCTACACCTTC. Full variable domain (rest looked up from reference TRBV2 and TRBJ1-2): EPEVTQTPSHQVTQMGQEVILRCVPISNHLYFYWYRQILGQKVEFLVSFYNNEISEKSEIFDDQFSVERPDGSNFTLKIRSTKLEDSAMYFCASVQGNYGYTFGSGTRLTVV.

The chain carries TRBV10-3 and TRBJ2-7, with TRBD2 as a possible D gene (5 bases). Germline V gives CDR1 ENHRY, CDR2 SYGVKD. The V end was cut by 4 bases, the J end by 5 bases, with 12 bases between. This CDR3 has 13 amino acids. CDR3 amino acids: CAISAGLLDEQYF. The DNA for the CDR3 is TGTGCCATCAGTGCTGGACTTTTAGACGAGCAGTACTTC.

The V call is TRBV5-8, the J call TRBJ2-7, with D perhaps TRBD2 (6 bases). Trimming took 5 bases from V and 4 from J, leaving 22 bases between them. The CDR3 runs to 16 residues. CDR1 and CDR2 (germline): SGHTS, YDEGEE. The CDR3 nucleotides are TGTGCCAGCAGTCCCCTGGCTTGGAGGGATCCGTACGAGCAGTACTTC. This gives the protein CASSPLAWRDPYEQYF.

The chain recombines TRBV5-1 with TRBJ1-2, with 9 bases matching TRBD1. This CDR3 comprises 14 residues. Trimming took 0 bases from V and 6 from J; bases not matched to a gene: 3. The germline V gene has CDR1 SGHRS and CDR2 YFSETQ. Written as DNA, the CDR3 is TGCGCCAGCAGCTTGGGGGGACAGGGAGATGGCTACACCTTC. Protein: CASSLGGQGDGYTF. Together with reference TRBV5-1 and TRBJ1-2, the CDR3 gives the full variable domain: KAGVTQTPRYLIKTRGQQVTLSCSPISGHRSVSWYQQTPGQGLQFLFEYFSETQRNKGNFPGRFSGRQFSNSRSEMNVSTLELGDSALYLCASSLGGQGDGYTFGSGTRLTVV.

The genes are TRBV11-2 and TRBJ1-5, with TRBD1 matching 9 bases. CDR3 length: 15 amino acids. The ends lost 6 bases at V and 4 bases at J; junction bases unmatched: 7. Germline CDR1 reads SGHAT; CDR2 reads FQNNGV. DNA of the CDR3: TGTGCCAGCAGGGCCCACAGGGGGCTGAATCAGCCCCAGCATTTT. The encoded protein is CASRAHRGLNQPQHF.

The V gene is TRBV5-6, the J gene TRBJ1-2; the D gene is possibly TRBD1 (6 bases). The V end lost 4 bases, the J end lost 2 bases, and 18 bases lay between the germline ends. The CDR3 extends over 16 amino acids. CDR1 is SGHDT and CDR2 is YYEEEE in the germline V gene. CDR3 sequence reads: CASSPDTGFANYGYTF. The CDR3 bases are TGTGCCAGCAGCCCGGATACAGGGTTTGCGAACTATGGCTACACCTTC.

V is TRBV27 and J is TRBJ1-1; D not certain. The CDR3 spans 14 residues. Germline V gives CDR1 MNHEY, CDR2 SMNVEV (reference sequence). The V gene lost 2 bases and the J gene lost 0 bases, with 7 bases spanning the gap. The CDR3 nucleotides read TGTGCCAGCAGTTTAACCCCAGTGAACACTGAAGCTTTCTTT. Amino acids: CASSLTPVNTEAFF.

The CDR3 region has the DNA TGTGCCTGGAGTGTACTACGGGGAACTGAAGCTTTCTTT. It codes for CAWSVLRGTEAFF. The rearrangement joins TRBV30 to TRBJ1-1; D not certain. From germline, CDR1 is GTSNPN and CDR2 SVGIG (reference sequence). V was clipped by 0 bases and J by 5 bases, with 10 bases between them. This CDR3 is built from 13 residues.

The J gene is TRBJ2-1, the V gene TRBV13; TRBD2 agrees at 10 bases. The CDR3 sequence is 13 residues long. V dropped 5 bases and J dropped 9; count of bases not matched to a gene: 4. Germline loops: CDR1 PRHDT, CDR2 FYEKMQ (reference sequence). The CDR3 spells CASSEGLALEQFF. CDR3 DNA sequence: TGTGCCAGCAGCGAGGGACTAGCGCTTGAGCAGTTCTTC.

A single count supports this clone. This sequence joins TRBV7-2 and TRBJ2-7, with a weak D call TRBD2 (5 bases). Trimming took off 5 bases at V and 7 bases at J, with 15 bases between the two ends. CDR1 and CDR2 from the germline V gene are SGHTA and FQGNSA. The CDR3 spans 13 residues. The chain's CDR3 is CASSLTRGGEQYF. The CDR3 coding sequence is TGTGCCAGCAGCCTCACTAGAGGTGGTGAGCAGTACTTC.

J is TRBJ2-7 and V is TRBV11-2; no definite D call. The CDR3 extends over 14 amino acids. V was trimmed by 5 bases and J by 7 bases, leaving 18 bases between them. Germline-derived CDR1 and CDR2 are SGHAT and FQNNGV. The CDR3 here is CASSPRYSYGEQYF. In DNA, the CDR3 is TGTGCCAGCAGCCCCAGGTACAGCTACGGGGAGCAGTACTTC.

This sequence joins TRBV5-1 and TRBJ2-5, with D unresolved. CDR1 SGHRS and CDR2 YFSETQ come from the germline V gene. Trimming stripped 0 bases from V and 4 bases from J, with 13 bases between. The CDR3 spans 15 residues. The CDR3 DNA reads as TGCGCCAGCAGCTTGGATGGGGTCTTGGGAGAGACCCAGTACTTC. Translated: CASSLDGVLGETQYF.

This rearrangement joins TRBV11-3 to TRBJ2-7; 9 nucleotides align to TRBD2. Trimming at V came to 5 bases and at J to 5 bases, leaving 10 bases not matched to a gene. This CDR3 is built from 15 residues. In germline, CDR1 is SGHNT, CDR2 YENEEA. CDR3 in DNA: TGTGCCAGCAGCACTTCCTCGGGACTAGCACACGAGCAGTACTTC. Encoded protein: CASSTSSGLAHEQYF.

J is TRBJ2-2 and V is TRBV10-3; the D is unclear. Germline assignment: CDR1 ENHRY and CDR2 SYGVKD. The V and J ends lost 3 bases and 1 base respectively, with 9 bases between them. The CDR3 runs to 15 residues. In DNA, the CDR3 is TGTGCCATCAGTGAACGACTGTTGAACACCGGGGAGCTGTTTTTT. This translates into CAISERLLNTGELFF.